Presented here are 27 T cell receptor beta chains from one specimen sequenced in a study of T-cell reconstitution after alpha-beta-depleted transplantation in children. Preparing the TCRbeta library involved the use of unique molecular identifiers. TCRdb processed the PCR reads anew with MiXCR; each CDR3 protein has one entry. The table lists about 580,000 distinct CDR3 sequences, about 23% of them singletons. The sample here was PBMCs, mostly from graft donor cells, taken 360 days after TCRalphabeta/CD19-depleted stem cell transplant. The receptors derive from a boy under three years old who had a stem cell transplant for acute myeloid leukemia, so the T cells may come from the graft donor.

The rearrangement joins TRBV28 to TRBJ1-5; D remains ambiguous. Germline CDR1 is MDHEN and CDR2 is SYDVKM. The length of the CDR3 is 15 residues. Trimming pared 2 bases from V and 9 bases from J, leaving 17 bases between. This CDR3 is CASSLGKGGQRPQHF. The CDR3 DNA is TGTGCCAGCAGTTTAGGAAAGGGTGGCCAGCGGCCCCAGCATTTT.

The CDR3 protein is CASSLRADSGNTIYF. In nucleotides, the CDR3 is TGTGCCAGCAGCTTGCGGGCGGACTCTGGAAACACCATATATTTT. The V gene is TRBV7-6, the J gene TRBJ1-3; no definite D call. The V gene's germline CDR1 is SGHVS and CDR2 FNYEAQ. V dropped 3 bases and J dropped 0 bases, with 9 bases sitting between them. This CDR3 has 15 amino acids.

This sequence joins TRBV10-3 and TRBJ1-5, with unresolved D. The V gene's germline CDR1 is ENHRY and CDR2 SYGVKD. V gave up 3 bases and J gave up 3 bases, with 6 bases separating them. This CDR3 region has 13 residues. The CDR3 spells CAISDSNNQPQHF. CDR3 bases: TGTGCCATCAGTGACAGCAACAATCAGCCCCAGCATTTT.

The rearrangement uses TRBV7-8 and TRBJ1-1; 9 nucleotides match TRBD1. Looked up from germline, CDR1 is SGHVS and CDR2 is FQNEAQ. The ends lost 7 bases at V and 4 bases at J; junction bases unmatched: 7. This CDR3 contains 14 residues. In DNA, the CDR3 is TGTGCCAGCACCCAACAGGGGGCAGGCACTGAAGCTTTCTTT. As protein: CASTQQGAGTEAFF.

This clonotype was seen more than once but under ten times. This chain connects TRBV11-2 to TRBJ2-3, with 12 bases matching TRBD2. Germline values: CDR1 SGHAT, CDR2 FQNNGV. CDR3 length: 19 residues. J lost 0 bases, V lost 1 base, and 8 bases had no gene match. In DNA form, the CDR3 reads TGTGCCAGCAGCTTAGGTCTCCTAGCGGGGGGGGTTAGCACAGATACGCAGTATTTT. Its protein product is CASSLGLLAGGVSTDTQYF.

The V and J genes are TRBV7-2 and TRBJ1-1; no clear D. Looked up from germline, CDR1 is SGHTA and CDR2 is FQGNSA. This CDR3 is 14 amino acids long. V lost 1 base and J 2 bases, leaving 8 bases between the germline ends. In nucleotides, the CDR3 is TGTGCCAGCAGCTTAGAGGCAGACAACACTGAAGCTTTCTTT. Translation gives CASSLEADNTEAFF.

This chain links TRBV27 with TRBJ2-1; 9 bases line up with TRBD1. V was clipped by 6 bases and J by 6 bases; unmatched bases: 12. The CDR3 is 16 residues long. Germline CDR1 MNHEY, CDR2 SMNVEV (reference sequence). The CDR3 is CASRSEQGAQRNEQFF. CDR3 in DNA: TGTGCCAGCAGATCCGAACAGGGGGCCCAACGCAATGAGCAGTTCTTC.

The rearrangement joins TRBV2 to TRBJ2-1, with 9 bases aligning to TRBD2. With 5 bases clipped from V and 4 bases from J, the junction kept 12 bases outside the gene matches. This CDR3 spans 17 amino acids. The germline gives CDR1 SNHLY, CDR2 FYNNEI. CDR3 coding DNA: TGTGCCAGCAGTTCCTACGACCCGGGACTAGCATACAATGAGCAGTTCTTC. Translating it yields CASSSYDPGLAYNEQFF.

This chain uses TRBV12-3 or TRBV12-4 with TRBJ2-1, with 7 bases that match TRBD2. This CDR3 spans 20 amino acids. V was pared by 2 bases and J by 6 bases, with 22 bases of the junction left unmatched. The CDR3 DNA reads as TGTGCCAGCAGTTTACCTTACTTCCCCACGGGTCGCGGGGGACTCAATGAGCAGTTCTTC. The encoded protein is CASSLPYFPTGRGGLNEQFF.

This clonotype occurred a few times. This chain joins TRBV6-1 and TRBJ2-7, with 7 bases aligning to TRBD1. Germline V gene lookup returns CDR1 MNHNS and CDR2 SASEGT. Losses at the gene ends were 5 bases for V and 4 bases for J; bases not matched to a gene: 11. The CDR3 runs 15 residues. The CDR3 DNA sequence: TGTGCCAGCAGTAAACAGGGGCCGACGCTTTACGAGCAGTACGTC. It yields the protein CASSKQGPTLYEQYV.

This clonotype was seen repeatedly, ten times or more. The rearrangement joins TRBV11-2 to TRBJ2-7; TRBD2 matches at 7 bases. CDR1 SGHAT and CDR2 FQNNGV come from the germline V gene. Trimming at V came to 2 bases and at J to 4 bases, leaving 8 bases not matched to a gene. The CDR3 has 15 residues. CDR3 sequence: CASSLPRTSVYEQYF. As DNA, the CDR3 is TGTGCCAGCAGCTTACCCCGGACTAGTGTGTACGAGCAGTACTTC. Full variable domain (missing parts from reference TRBV11-2 and TRBJ2-7): EAGVAQSPRYKIIEKRQSVAFWCNPISGHATLYWYQQILGQGPKLLIQFQNNGVVDDSQLPKDRFSAERLKGVDSTLKIQPAKLEDSAVYLCASSLPRTSVYEQYFGPGTRLTVT.

In this sample, this clonotype turned up a few times. The chain recombines TRBV6-5 with TRBJ2-5, with D maybe TRBD1 (5 bases). Per germline, CDR1 MNHEY and CDR2 SVGAGI. The CDR3 totals 14 residues. With 2 bases removed from V and 6 bases from J, the gap between germline ends came to 13 bases. DNA of the CDR3: TGTGCCAGCAGTTACGATGGGGCTCGGAAGACCCAGTACTTC. Protein product: CASSYDGARKTQYF.

This clonotype was seen at least ten times. The chain carries TRBV10-3 and TRBJ2-5; 9 positions match TRBD2. Germline CDR1 and CDR2: ENHRY and SYGVKD. This CDR3 comprises 14 residues. V was pared by 4 bases and J by 6 bases, with 6 bases of the junction left unmatched. The CDR3: CAISGAGGVKTQYF. In nucleotides, the CDR3 is TGTGCCATCAGTGGAGCGGGGGGAGTGAAGACCCAGTACTTC.

In its sample, this clonotype was seen a few times. A much bigger clone sits one base away, suggesting this may be a read error. V and J are TRBV12-3 or TRBV12-4 and TRBJ2-6; TRBD1 might be the D (6 bases). Deletions cut 5 bases from V and 0 bases from J, with 8 bases between. The CDR3 runs 15 residues. The CDR3 nucleotides are TGTGCCAGCAGTGGACAGCACTCTGGGGCCAACGTCCTGACTTTC. Translating gives CASSGQHSGANVLTF.

Ten or more counts support this clonotype. The J gene is TRBJ2-7, the V gene TRBV20-1; 9 nucleotides align to TRBD1. This CDR3 contains 14 residues. Germline CDR1 is DFQATT and CDR2 is SNEGSKA (reference sequence). Trimming removed 6 bases from V and 0 bases from J; junction bases left unmatched: 6. DNA for the CDR3: TGCAGTGCCCCTGGACAGGGGAGCTCCTACGAGCAGTACTTC. Translating gives CSAPGQGSSYEQYF.

This clonotype was seen repeatedly, ten times or more. V is TRBV12-3 or TRBV12-4 and J is TRBJ2-1; either TRBD1 or TRBD2 may fit D (5 bases each). Trimming took 4 bases from V and 5 from J, leaving 15 bases between them. The CDR3 runs 15 residues. CDR3: CASSSPGRFDNEQFF. The CDR3, as DNA: TGTGCCAGCAGTTCTCCGGGACGGTTCGACAATGAGCAGTTCTTC.

The chain joins TRBV24-1 to TRBJ2-3; D is undetermined. Germline CDR1 reads KGHDR; CDR2 reads SFDVKD. CDR3 length: 14 residues. V was pared by 3 bases and J by 0 bases, with 6 bases between. The CDR3 nucleotides are TGTGCCACCAGTGATGTAACTAGCACAGATACGCAGTATTTT. Protein: CATSDVTSTDTQYF.

The J gene is TRBJ2-7, the V gene TRBV2; D not resolved. The CDR3 has 18 amino acids. Trimming left V 3 bases short and J 4 bases short, with 25 bases between. CDR1 and CDR2 from the germline V gene are SNHLY and FYNNEI. The chain's CDR3 is CASSDPPHSGKRRYEQYV. CDR3 DNA: TGTGCCAGCAGTGATCCCCCACACAGTGGGAAAAGAAGGTACGAGCAGTACGTC.

The chain joins TRBV14 to TRBJ2-3, with D hard to call. Germline values: CDR1 SGHDN, CDR2 FVKESK. The CDR3 is made up of 13 amino acids. Trimming stripped 1 base from V and 2 bases from J, with 4 bases between. The CDR3 spells CASSQVPTDTQYF. CDR3 DNA: TGTGCCAGCAGCCAAGTGCCCACAGATACGCAGTATTTT.

This chain links TRBV20-1 with TRBJ2-1; possible D gene TRBD2, 5 bases. Germline V gives CDR1 DFQATT, CDR2 SNEGSKA (reference sequence). This CDR3 has 14 residues. Trimming left V 0 bases short and J 8 bases short, with 14 bases between. CDR3 nucleotide sequence: TGCAGTGCTAGAGATGGGTCCCTAGCTCATGAGCAGTTCTTC. Protein: CSARDGSLAHEQFF.

V usage is TRBV12-3 or TRBV12-4 and J usage is TRBJ1-6; perhaps TRBD1 as D (6 bases). Trimming stripped 6 bases from V and 0 bases from J, with 9 bases between. This CDR3 has 15 amino acids. CDR3 sequence (DNA): TGTGCCAGCAGGGTAGGGGGCTCCTATAATTCACCCCTCCACTTT. Its translation: CASRVGGSYNSPLHF.

This clonotype was counted at least ten times. The genes are TRBV6-8 and TRBJ2-7, with D unclear. The CDR3 spans 16 residues. The germline CDR1 and CDR2 sequences are MNHGY and SAAAGT. V lost 5 bases and J lost 2, with 19 bases in between. The CDR3 loop reads CASSKFRRRNTYEQYV. DNA of the CDR3: TGTGCCAGCAGTAAATTCCGGAGACGGAACACCTACGAGCAGTACGTC.

The rearrangement links TRBV5-1 to TRBJ2-3, with D tentatively TRBD1 (5 bases). The CDR3 runs to 14 residues. Trimming removed 0 bases at V and 6 bases at J, with 11 bases between. Germline CDR1 SGHRS, CDR2 YFSETQ. The CDR3 region has the DNA TGCGCCAGCAGCTTGGTGGGGCGGTTGGATACGCAGTATTTT. Amino acid sequence: CASSLVGRLDTQYF.

This clonotype was counted ten times or more. The CDR3 DNA sequence: TGTGCCAGCAGCCCTAAAGGAAGAGAGACCCAGTACTTC. This codes for CASSPKGRETQYF. This chain links TRBV11-2 with TRBJ2-5; D is unresolved. The germline V and J ends were trimmed by 5 bases and 4 bases, with 11 bases remaining between them. The CDR3 contains 13 residues. Germline V lookup: CDR1 SGHAT, CDR2 FQNNGV.

This clonotype was found many times. The rearrangement uses TRBV12-3 or TRBV12-4 and TRBJ2-1, with 8 bases aligning to TRBD2. The junction had 8 bases not matched to a gene; V was cut back by 6 bases and J by 4 bases. This CDR3 has 15 residues. CDR3 region: CASSTLAGGYNEQFF. Written as DNA, the CDR3 is TGTGCCAGCAGCACCCTGGCGGGGGGTTACAATGAGCAGTTCTTC.

A few counts support this clonotype. This sequence joins TRBV6-5 and TRBJ1-1, with TRBD1 as a possible D gene (5 bases). The CDR3 runs 15 residues. V shed 4 bases and J shed 3 bases, with 15 bases lying between them. Germline CDR1 is MNHEY and CDR2 is SVGAGI. For the CDR3, the DNA is TGTGCCAGCAGTTGGATGAGACAGTCTTACACTGAAGCTTTCTTT. Translated: CASSWMRQSYTEAFF.

This clonotype has a handful of counts. The chain joins TRBV12-3 or TRBV12-4 to TRBJ1-5, with no clear D. The CDR3 is 16 amino acids. The V and J ends lost 3 bases and 4 bases respectively, with 16 bases between them. As DNA, the CDR3 is TGTGCCAGCAGTTTGGGGTCTTACCTGATTAATCAGCCCCAGCATTTT. This encodes CASSLGSYLINQPQHF.